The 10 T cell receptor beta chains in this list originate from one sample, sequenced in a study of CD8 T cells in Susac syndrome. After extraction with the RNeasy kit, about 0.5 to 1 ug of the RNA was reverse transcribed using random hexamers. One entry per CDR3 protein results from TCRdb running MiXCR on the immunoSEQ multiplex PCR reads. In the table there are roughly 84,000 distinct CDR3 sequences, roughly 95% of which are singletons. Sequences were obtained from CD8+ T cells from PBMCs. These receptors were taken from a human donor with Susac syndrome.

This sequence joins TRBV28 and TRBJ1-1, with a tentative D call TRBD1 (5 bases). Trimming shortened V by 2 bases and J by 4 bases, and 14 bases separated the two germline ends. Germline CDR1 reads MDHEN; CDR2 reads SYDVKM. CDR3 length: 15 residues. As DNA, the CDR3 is TGTGCCAGCAGTTTAGGTTGGGGCCTACGCACTGAAGCTTTCTTT. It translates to CASSLGWGLRTEAFF.

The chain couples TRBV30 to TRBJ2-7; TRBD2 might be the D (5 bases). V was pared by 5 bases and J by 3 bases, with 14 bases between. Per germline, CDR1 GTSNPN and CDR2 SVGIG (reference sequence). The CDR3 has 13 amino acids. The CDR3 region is CAWERIQFYEQYF. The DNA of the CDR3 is TGTGCCTGGGAGCGGATCCAATTCTACGAGCAGTACTTC.

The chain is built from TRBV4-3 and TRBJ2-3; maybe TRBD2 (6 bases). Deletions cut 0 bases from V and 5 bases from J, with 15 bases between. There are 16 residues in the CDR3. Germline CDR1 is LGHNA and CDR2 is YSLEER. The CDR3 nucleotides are TGCGCCAGCAGCCAAGATTTCGCGGGATCTGTAGATACGCAGTATTTT. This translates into CASSQDFAGSVDTQYF.

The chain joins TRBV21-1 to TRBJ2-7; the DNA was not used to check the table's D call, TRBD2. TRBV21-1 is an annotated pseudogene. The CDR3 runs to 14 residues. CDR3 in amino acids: CASSGTSGHYEQYV. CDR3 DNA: TGTGCCAGCAGCGGGACTAGCGGACACTACGAGCAGTACGTC.

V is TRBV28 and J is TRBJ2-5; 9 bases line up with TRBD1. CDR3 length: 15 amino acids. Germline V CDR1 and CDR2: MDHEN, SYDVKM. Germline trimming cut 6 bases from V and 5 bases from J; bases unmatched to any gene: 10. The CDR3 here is CASSRTGDLWETQYF. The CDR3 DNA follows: TGTGCCAGCAGCAGGACAGGGGACCTGTGGGAGACCCAGTACTTC.

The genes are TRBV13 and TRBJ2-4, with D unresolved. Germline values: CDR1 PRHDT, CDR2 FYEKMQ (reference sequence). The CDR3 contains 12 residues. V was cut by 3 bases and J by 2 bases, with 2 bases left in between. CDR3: CASSFTKNIQYF. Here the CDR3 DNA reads TGTGCCAGCAGCTTCACCAAAAACATTCAGTACTTC. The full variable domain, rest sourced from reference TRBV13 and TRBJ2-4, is AAGVIQSPRHLIKEKRETATLKCYPIPRHDTVYWYQQGPGQDPQFLISFYEKMQSDKGSIPDRFSAQQFSDYHSELNMSSLELGDSALYFCASSFTKNIQYFGAGTRLSVL.

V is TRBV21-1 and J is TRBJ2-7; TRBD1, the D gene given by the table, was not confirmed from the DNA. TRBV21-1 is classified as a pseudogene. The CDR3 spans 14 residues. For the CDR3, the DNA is TGTGCCAGCAGCCCAAAGGGGGGATCCTACGAGCAGTACGTC. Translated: CASSPKGGSYEQYV.

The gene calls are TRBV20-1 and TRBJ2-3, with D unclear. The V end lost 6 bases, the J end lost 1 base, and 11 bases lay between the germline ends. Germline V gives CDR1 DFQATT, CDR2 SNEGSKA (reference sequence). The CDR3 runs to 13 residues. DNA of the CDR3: TGCAGTGCGCAATCTTGGGGCACAGATACGCAGTATTTT. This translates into CSAQSWGTDTQYF.

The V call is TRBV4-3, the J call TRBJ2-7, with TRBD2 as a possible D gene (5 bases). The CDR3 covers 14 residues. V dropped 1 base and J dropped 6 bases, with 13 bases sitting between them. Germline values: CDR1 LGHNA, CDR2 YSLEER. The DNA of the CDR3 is TGCGCCAGCAGCCAAGGACCCCGAGGAGGCGAGCAGTACTTC. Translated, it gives CASSQGPRGGEQYF.

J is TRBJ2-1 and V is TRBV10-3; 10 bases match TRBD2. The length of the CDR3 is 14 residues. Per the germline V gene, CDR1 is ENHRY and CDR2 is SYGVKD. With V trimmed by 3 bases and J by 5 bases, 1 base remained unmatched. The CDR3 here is CAISETSGDNEQFF. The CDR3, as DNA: TGTGCCATCAGTGAAACTAGCGGGGACAATGAGCAGTTCTTC.